The 8 T cell receptor beta chains in this list originate from one sample, sequenced in a study of cytomegalovirus exposure and HLA in healthy donors. A multiplex PCR was run with 60 Vbeta primers and 13 Jbeta primers. TCRdb's copy holds only in-frame clones and misses some; the assay was immunoSEQ multiplex PCR. This table has under 250,000 clones, about 86% appearing once. Sequenced: PBMCs. The source is a woman in her fifties or sixties in good health and CMV-seropositive.

V is TRBV5-5 and J is TRBJ1-3; D gene unclear. CDR3 length: 15 amino acids. V was pared by 2 bases and J by 3 bases, with 12 bases between. In germline, CDR1 is SGHKS, CDR2 YYEKEE (reference sequence). The CDR3 region is CASSFPGAGGNTIYF. The CDR3 nucleotides are TGTGCCAGCAGCTTTCCGGGAGCAGGTGGAAACACCATATATTTT.

This chain uses TRBV5-4 with TRBJ1-5; no firm D call. The V gene's germline CDR1 is SGHNT and CDR2 YYREEE (reference sequence). The CDR3 is made up of 13 amino acids. V was shortened by 2 bases and J by 5 bases, with 8 bases between the two germline ends. The CDR3 sequence is CASSFEVDQPQHF. The DNA for the CDR3 is TGTGCCAGCAGCTTTGAGGTCGATCAGCCCCAGCATTTT.

The V gene is TRBV9, the J gene TRBJ2-2, with D uncertain. The germline CDR1 and CDR2 sequences are SGDLS and YYNGEE. This CDR3 contains 15 residues. The V end was cut by 0 bases, the J end by 0 bases, with 6 bases between. Here the CDR3 reads CASSVGLANTGELFF. DNA of the CDR3: TGTGCCAGCAGCGTAGGTCTAGCGAACACCGGGGAGCTGTTTTTT.

The rearrangement uses TRBV5-1 and TRBJ1-1; D remains ambiguous. The CDR3 runs to 14 residues. Per the germline V gene, CDR1 is SGHRS and CDR2 is YFSETQ. The germline V and J ends were trimmed by 3 bases and 5 bases, with 14 bases remaining between them. The CDR3 DNA reads as TGCGCCAGCAGCTGGAGGGAAGATTGGACTGAAGCTTTCTTT. Protein sequence: CASSWREDWTEAFF.

This clone has only one observation. The gene calls are TRBV27 and TRBJ2-6; 10 bases agree with TRBD2. V dropped 5 bases and J dropped 2; count of bases not matched to a gene: 9. The germline V gene encodes CDR1 MNHEY and CDR2 SMNVEV (reference sequence). The CDR3 loop spans 18 amino acids. The CDR3 loop is CASSPLPAGGPGANVLTF. The DNA of the CDR3 is TGTGCCAGCAGTCCCCTCCCAGCGGGAGGGCCTGGGGCCAACGTCCTGACTTTC.

The V and J genes are TRBV5-1 and TRBJ2-2; 7 bases are a match to TRBD1. This CDR3 spans 15 amino acids. Per germline, CDR1 SGHRS and CDR2 YFSETQ. Trimming removed 4 bases from V and 5 bases from J; junction bases left unmatched: 8. The CDR3 is CASSPPGTDTGELFF. The CDR3 DNA reads as TGCGCCAGCAGCCCTCCCGGGACAGATACCGGGGAGCTGTTTTTT. The full variable domain, completed using reference TRBV5-1 and TRBJ2-2, is KAGVTQTPRYLIKTRGQQVTLSCSPISGHRSVSWYQQTPGQGLQFLFEYFSETQRNKGNFPGRFSGRQFSNSRSEMNVSTLELGDSALYLCASSPPGTDTGELFFGEGSRLTVL.

The chain employs TRBV6-1 and TRBJ1-2; 9 bases are shared with TRBD1. CDR3 size: 13 residues. V shed 7 bases, J shed 7 bases, and the junction held 7 bases outside the gene matches. Germline assignment: CDR1 MNHNS and CDR2 SASEGT. CDR3 in DNA: TGTGCCAGCACGTGGGACAGGGACGGTGGCTACACCTTC. Protein product: CASTWDRDGGYTF.

The genes are TRBV19 and TRBJ2-2, with TRBD2 matching 10 bases. The V segment lost 3 bases and the J segment 6 bases; nucleotides outside the gene matches: 7. This CDR3 has 16 residues. Germline values: CDR1 LNHDA, CDR2 SQIVND (reference sequence). For the CDR3, the DNA is TGTGCCAGTAGTATTTTGGGAGCGGGAGGGCCCGGGGAGCTGTTTTTT. Its protein product is CASSILGAGGPGELFF.